Sequencing of this T cell receptor beta chain was carried out in a study of read filtering for tumor transcriptome and immune sequencing (dated by TCRdb to between 2020 and 2021). For the study in its entirety: The cohort consisted of about 17 male and some 15 female patients, with a mean age of roughly 70 years and an age range of roughly 40 to 85. Under revised international staging, about 8 patients fell into R-ISS I, approximately 15 into R-ISS II and 7 into R-ISS III. Per sample, about 4.05 to 10.27 million TCR-region mapped reads were obtained with IR-seq, compared with only roughly 80 to 1273 with RNA-seq. After DNase treatment, whole-transcriptome libraries were prepared using the TruSeq RNA Access Library Prep Kit. Using the same bone marrow samples, the study compared TCR repertoires obtained by targeted immune repertoire sequencing with those obtained by bulk whole-transcriptome sequencing. One main goal was a read-filtering strategy for immune repertoire data, in particular deciding whether clonotypes backed by only one read should be removed.

Starting from about 400 ng RNA, TCR libraries were constructed with the Immunoverse kit using molecular barcoded adaptors that cover the alpha/delta and beta/gamma chains. TCR library preparation was performed with the same RNA that was used for transcriptome sequencing. Sequencing of the TCR libraries was done on an Illumina HiSeq 4000 with 2 x 150 cycles. In the paper's pipeline: Using MiXCR, which included quality filtering and error correction, TCR reads were aligned to human V, D, J and C references and then assembled into CDR3 clonotypes. Clonotype counts and gene usage diversity were analyzed with the tcR package in R. For inspection of raw mapping reads, RNA-seq reads were mapped by STAR aligner version 2.5.3a onto GRCh37 of the human genome. IR-seq fastq files were randomly downsampled with Seqtk 1.3 to test the effect of sequencing depth on detected clonotypes. TCRdb reran the public reads through fastp at Q25 and MiXCR, keeping productive beta chains. A single entry per CDR3 protein holds the most common genes and DNA from its merged rows. TCRdb, not the authors, supplied the V and J calls. The table for this sample lists about 35,000 distinct CDR3 sequences; roughly an eighth of them were counted only once. In total, the top ten clones hold less than 7% of the sample.

Results the study describes overall, beyond this receptor: Compared with RNA-seq, IR-seq captured clonotypes at much higher depth and more reliably, and a smaller IR-seq throughput was enough to identify most shared clonotypes. The sorted CD138-negative fraction was composed of a mixed bone marrow immune population rather than of purified T cells. Removing single-read clonotypes increased the correlation between IR-seq and RNA-seq shared clonotype proportions. Single-read clonotypes made up roughly four fifths of clonotypes but only about 4% of total reads in IR-seq, compared with more than 65% of clonotypes and roughly 40% of reads in RNA-seq.

Bone marrow was sampled from every patient at the time of active disease. Isolation of bone marrow mononuclear cells was performed by Ficoll-Hypaque density gradient centrifugation. Myeloma plasma cells were removed and CD138-negative cells were obtained by negative selection following labeling with CD138 magnetic microbeads on a MACS separator. Flow cytometry with CD138 antibodies on an Attune NxT was used to check how pure the isolated cells were. Total RNA was extracted with TRIzol reagent and quantified with a NanoDrop spectrophotometer. Paired RNA-seq and IR-seq were performed on each patient's CD138-negative bone marrow sample. This clonotype was seen many times. Its antigen remains unidentified. The input lacks base qualities; no much larger clone sits a single base away. CDR1 and CDR2 are read off the germline V gene (reference sequence) as LNHDA and SQIVND. V loses 7 bases at its end and J loses 5 bases; junction bases beyond the gene matches: 8. Its CDR3 holds 14 amino acids, cysteine through phenylalanine. This entry keeps only the CDR3 DNA: 42 bases, framed from base 1.

This chain is built from TRBV19 and TRBJ1-1, with 9 junctional bases fitting TRBD1. The specimen was a population of CD138-negative cells sorted from bone marrow. Interpreted using the paper, the cell subset or site label stands for: bone marrow mononuclear cells depleted of CD138+ plasma/myeloma cells by negative magnetic selection. The source is a donor at least 40 years old with multiple myeloma. The nucleotide sequence reads TGTGCCAGTACCCCCGGGACAGGGCTTACTGAAGCTTTCTTT. Its product reads: CASTPGTGLTEAFF. With all but the CDR3 taken from the reference TRBV19 and TRBJ1-1 genes, the full variable domain is: DGGITQSPKYLFRKEGQNVTLSCEQNLNHDAMYWYRQDPGQGLRLIYYSQIVNDFQKGDIAEGYSVSREKKESFPLTVTSAQKNPTAFYLCASTPGTGLTEAFFGQGTRLTVV.